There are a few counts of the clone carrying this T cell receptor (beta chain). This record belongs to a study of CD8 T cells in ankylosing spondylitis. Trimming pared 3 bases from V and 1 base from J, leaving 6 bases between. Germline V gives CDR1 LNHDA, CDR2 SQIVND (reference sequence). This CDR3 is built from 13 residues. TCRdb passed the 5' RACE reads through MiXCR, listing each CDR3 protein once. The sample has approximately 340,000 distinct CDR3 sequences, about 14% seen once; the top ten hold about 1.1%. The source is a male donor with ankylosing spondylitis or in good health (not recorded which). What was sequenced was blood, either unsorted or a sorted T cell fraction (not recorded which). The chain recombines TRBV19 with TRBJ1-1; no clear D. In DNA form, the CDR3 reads TGTGCCAGTAGTATGTTACAGAACACTGAAGCTTTCTTT. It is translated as CASSMLQNTEAFF.